These 12 T cell receptor beta chains were all obtained from the same sample, sequenced in a study of T cell clonotyping in hematopoietic cell transplantation. Assay used: immunoSEQ multiplex PCR; TCRdb lists only in-frame clones, some missing. The profile shows several thousand clones, about 80% of them singletons. Sequencing was performed on peripheral blood mononuclear cells, taken 180 days after allogeneic stem cell transplant. All receptors derive from a female patient between 50 and 59 years old who had an allogeneic stem cell transplant from a related donor, so the T cells may come from the graft donor. Some clones in this sample may be carry-over from other donors' samples.

The chain employs TRBV11-2 and TRBJ1-5, with D possibly matching TRBD1 (5 bases). CDR1 is SGHAT and CDR2 is FQNNGV in the germline V gene. The CDR3 consists of 14 residues. V was trimmed by 0 bases and J by 6 bases, leaving 9 bases between them. CDR3: CASSLDRVSQPQHF. The CDR3 DNA follows: TGTGCCAGCAGCTTAGACAGGGTTAGTCAGCCCCAGCATTTT.

This chain connects TRBV7-2 to TRBJ2-5; possibly TRBD1 or TRBD2 for D (6 bases each). V lost 3 bases, J lost 5 bases, and 10 bases lay in between. Germline CDR1 is SGHTA and CDR2 is FQGNSA. This CDR3 spans 13 amino acids. In nucleotides, the CDR3 is TGTGCCAGCAGCTTTCCGGGGGCTGAGACCCAGTACTTC. It is translated as CASSFPGAETQYF.

The genes are TRBV29-1 and TRBJ1-2; D unclear. Per the germline V gene, CDR1 is SQVTM and CDR2 is ANQGSEA. The CDR3 length is 13 residues. V shed 7 bases and J shed 8 bases, with 20 bases lying between them. The CDR3: CSEKTPGRWGYTF. In nucleotides, the CDR3 is TGCAGCGAAAAGACCCCAGGCCGCTGGGGCTACACCTTC.

This clone was seen once. The gene calls are TRBV6-5 and TRBJ1-6; 7 positions agree with TRBD1. CDR3 length: 15 residues. Germline-derived CDR1 and CDR2 are MNHEY and SVGAGI. J was trimmed by 5 bases and V by 4 bases; bases with no gene match: 5. CDR3 sequence (DNA): TGTGCCAGCAGTTCCATGACAGGGAATAATTCACCCCTCCACTTT. Translating it yields CASSSMTGNNSPLHF.

The rearrangement joins TRBV7-2 to TRBJ1-2, with D unclear. The CDR3 runs to 14 residues. The germline gives CDR1 SGHTA, CDR2 FQGNSA. V was cut by 6 bases and J by 7 bases, with 18 bases left in between. The CDR3 loop is CASSELGSVFGYTF. The DNA for the CDR3 is TGTGCCAGCAGTGAGCTCGGGTCGGTATTTGGCTACACCTTC. The full variable domain, in which reference TRBV7-2 and TRBJ1-2 provide the parts outside the CDR3, is GAGVSQSPSNKVTEKGKDVELRCDPISGHTALYWYRQSLGQGLEFLIYFQGNSAPDKSGLPSDRFSAERTGGSVSTLTIQRTQQEDSAVYLCASSELGSVFGYTFGSGTRLTVV.

J is TRBJ1-2 and V is TRBV14, with D uncertain. The CDR3 has 16 residues. V was clipped by 0 bases and J by 6 bases, with 17 bases between them. Germline values: CDR1 SGHDN, CDR2 FVKESK. The DNA for the CDR3 is TGTGCCAGCAGCCAAGAGGTCGCGCAGCGCAGACATGGCTACACCTTC. Its translation is CASSQEVAQRRHGYTF.

The rearrangement uses TRBV10-3 and TRBJ2-5; 7 nucleotides line up with TRBD2. The CDR3 has 14 amino acids. Germline V lookup: CDR1 ENHRY, CDR2 SYGVKD. With 3 bases clipped from V and 2 bases from J, the junction kept 3 bases outside the gene matches. CDR3 protein: CAISDSGRQETQYF. In DNA, the CDR3 is TGTGCCATCAGTGATAGCGGGCGGCAAGAGACCCAGTACTTC.

The V gene is TRBV5-1, the J gene TRBJ1-1; D is undetermined. The length of the CDR3 is 15 residues. Trimming took 2 bases from V and 0 from J, leaving 11 bases between them. The germline V gene encodes CDR1 SGHRS and CDR2 YFSETQ. The CDR3 sequence is CASSFPGGMNTEAFF. CDR3 nucleotide sequence: TGCGCCAGCAGCTTCCCCGGCGGAATGAACACTGAAGCTTTCTTT.

V gene TRBV5-4 combines with J gene TRBJ2-2, with 9 bases lining up with TRBD1. The CDR3 contains 17 residues. Germline V gene sequence: CDR1 SGHNT, CDR2 YYREEE (reference sequence). Germline trimming cut 4 bases from V and 1 base from J; bases unmatched to any gene: 8. CDR3 amino acids: CASSRTGTGMNTGELFF. CDR3 coding DNA: TGTGCCAGCAGCAGAACCGGGACAGGGATGAACACCGGGGAGCTGTTTTTT.

V is TRBV7-2 and J is TRBJ1-2; 10 nucleotides align to TRBD1. Germline V CDR1 and CDR2: SGHTA, FQGNSA. This CDR3 contains 15 residues. The trim removed 1 base at V and 2 bases at J, leaving 1 base unmatched. Here the CDR3 DNA reads TGTGCCAGCAGCTTAGGGGACAGGGGCAACTATGGCTACACCTTC. This gives the protein CASSLGDRGNYGYTF.

The chain employs TRBV5-1 and TRBJ1-1, with a possible D match to TRBD1 (5 bases). Deletions cut 7 bases from V and 1 base from J, with 11 bases between. In germline, CDR1 is SGHRS, CDR2 YFSETQ. The CDR3 extends over 13 amino acids. CDR3 nucleotides: TGCGCCAGCCCGGGGACGGCGAACACTGAAGCTTTCTTT. It translates to CASPGTANTEAFF.

The chain couples TRBV11-3 to TRBJ2-1, with 12 bases aligning to TRBD1. The CDR3 contains 15 residues. From germline, CDR1 is SGHNT and CDR2 YENEEA. Trimming at V came to 2 bases and at J to 7 bases, leaving 3 bases not matched to a gene. This CDR3 is CASSLRGQGANEQFF. The CDR3 DNA follows: TGTGCCAGCAGCTTACGGGGACAGGGGGCGAATGAGCAGTTCTTC.